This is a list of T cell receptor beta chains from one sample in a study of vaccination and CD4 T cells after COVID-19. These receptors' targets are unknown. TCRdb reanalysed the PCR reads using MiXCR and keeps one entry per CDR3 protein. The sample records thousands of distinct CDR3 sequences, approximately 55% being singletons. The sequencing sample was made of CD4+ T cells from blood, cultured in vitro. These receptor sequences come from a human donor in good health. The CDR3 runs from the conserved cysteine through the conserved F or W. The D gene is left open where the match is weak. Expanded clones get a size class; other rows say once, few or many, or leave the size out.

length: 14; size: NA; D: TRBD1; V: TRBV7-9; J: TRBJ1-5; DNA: TGTGCCAGCAGCGTGGGACAGGGAGGACAGCCCCAGCATTTT; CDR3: CASSVGQGGQPQHF
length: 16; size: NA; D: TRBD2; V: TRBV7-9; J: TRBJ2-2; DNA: TGTGCCAGCAGGGGACTACACGTACAGTACACCGGGGAGCTGTTTTTT; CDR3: CASRGLHVQYTGELFF
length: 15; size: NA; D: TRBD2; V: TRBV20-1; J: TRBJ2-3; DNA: TGCAGTGCACGGCCGGGGACTAGCGGGGGGGATACGCAGTATTTT; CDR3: CSARPGTSGGDTQYF
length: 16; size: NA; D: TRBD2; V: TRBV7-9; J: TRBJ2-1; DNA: TGTGCCAGCAGCTTAGAACTAGCGGGGGGTTACAATGAGCAGTTCTTC; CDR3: CASSLELAGGYNEQFF
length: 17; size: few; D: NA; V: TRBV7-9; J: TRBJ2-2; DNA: TGTGCCAGCAGCCCGATAGGGGACATTTTGAACACCGGGGAGCTGTTTTTT; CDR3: CASSPIGDILNTGELFF
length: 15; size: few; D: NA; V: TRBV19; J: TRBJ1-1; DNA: TGTGCCAGTAGTAACCGACAGGTCCTGAACACTGAAGCTTTCTTT; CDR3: CASSNRQVLNTEAFF
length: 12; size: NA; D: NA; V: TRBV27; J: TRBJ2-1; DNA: TGTGCCAGCAGGAGCAGTTACAATGAGCAGTTCTTC; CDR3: CASRSSYNEQFF
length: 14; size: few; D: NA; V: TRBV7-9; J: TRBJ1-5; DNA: TGTGCCAGCAGCTTACCACAGGAGAATCAGCCCCAGCATTTT; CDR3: CASSLPQENQPQHF
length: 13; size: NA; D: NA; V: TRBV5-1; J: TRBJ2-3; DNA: TGCGCCAGCGGGGGCCCGGACACAGATACGCAGTATTTT; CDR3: CASGGPDTDTQYF
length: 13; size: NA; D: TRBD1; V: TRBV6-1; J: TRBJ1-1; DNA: TGTGCCAGCAGGGAGGGACAGGACACTGAAGCTTTCTTT; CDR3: CASREGQDTEAFF
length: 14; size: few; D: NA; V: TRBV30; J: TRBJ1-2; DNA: TGTGCCTGCTACTTCGGGAGGGAGATTGGCGGCTACACCTTC; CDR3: CACYFGREIGGYTF
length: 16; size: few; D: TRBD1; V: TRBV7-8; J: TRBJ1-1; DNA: TGTGCCAGCAGCCGCCGGGACAGGGGTTCGAACACTGAAGCTTTCTTT; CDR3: CASSRRDRGSNTEAFF
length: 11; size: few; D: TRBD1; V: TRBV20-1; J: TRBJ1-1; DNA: TGCAGTGCTGGAACAGGGGGCCGAGCTTTCTTT; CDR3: CSAGTGGRAFF
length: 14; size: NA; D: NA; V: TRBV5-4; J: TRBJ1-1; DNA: TGTGCCAGCACATCGGGAGGGGAGCGCACTGAAGCTTTCTTT; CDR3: CASTSGGERTEAFF
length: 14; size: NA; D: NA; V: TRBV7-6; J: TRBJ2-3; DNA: TGTGCCAGCAGAGGGGGGTTCGGCACAGATACGCAGTATTTT; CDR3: CASRGGFGTDTQYF
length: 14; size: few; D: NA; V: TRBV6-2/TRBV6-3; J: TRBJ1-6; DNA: TGTGCCAGCAGTTACAAGGGGAGTAATTCACCCCTCCACTTT; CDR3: CASSYKGSNSPLHF
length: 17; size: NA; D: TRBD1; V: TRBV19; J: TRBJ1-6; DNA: TGTGCCAGTAGTATAGCGTATTCTACAGGGGCTGGATCACCCCTCCACTTT; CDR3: CASSIAYSTGAGSPLHF
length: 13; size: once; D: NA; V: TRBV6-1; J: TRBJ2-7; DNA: TGTGCCAGCAGCAGGGAGGTCTCCTACGAGCAGTACTTC; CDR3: CASSREVSYEQYF
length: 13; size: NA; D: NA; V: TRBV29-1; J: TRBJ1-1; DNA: TGCAGCGTCCATTATCCAGGGAGGACCCAAGCTTTCTTT; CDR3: CSVHYPGRTQAFF
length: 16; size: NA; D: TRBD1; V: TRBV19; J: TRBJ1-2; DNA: TGTGCCAGTAGTACCTCCTCCGGGACAGGGAATTATGGCTACACCTTC; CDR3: CASSTSSGTGNYGYTF
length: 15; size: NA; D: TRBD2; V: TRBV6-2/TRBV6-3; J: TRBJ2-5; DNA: TGTGCCAGCAGTCGTGTTTTAGCGGGCGGGGAGACCCAGTACTTC; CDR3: CASSRVLAGGETQYF
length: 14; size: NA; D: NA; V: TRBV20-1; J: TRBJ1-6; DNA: TGCAGTGCTCCCTCTCAGGGGAACAGTTCACCCCTCCACTTT; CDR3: CSAPSQGNSSPLHF
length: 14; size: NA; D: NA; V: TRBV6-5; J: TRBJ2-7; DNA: TGTGCCAGCAGTTACTCTCGGACTACCTACGAGCAGTACTTC; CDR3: CASSYSRTTYEQYF
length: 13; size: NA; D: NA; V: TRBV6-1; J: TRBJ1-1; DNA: TGTGCCAGCAGTAGTGGTGGTCAAGATGAAGCTTTCTTT; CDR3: CASSSGGQDEAFF
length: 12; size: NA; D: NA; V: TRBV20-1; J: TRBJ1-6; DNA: TGCAGTGCTAGCACAGGGTCCAGACCCCTCCACTTT; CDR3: CSASTGSRPLHF
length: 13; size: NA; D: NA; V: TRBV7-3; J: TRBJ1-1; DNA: TGTGCCAGCAGGGAGAGTCCGAACACTGAAGCTTTCTTT; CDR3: CASRESPNTEAFF
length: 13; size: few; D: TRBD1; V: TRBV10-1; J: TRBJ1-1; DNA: TGCGCCAGCAGAGGACAGGGGAACACTGAAGCTTTCTTT; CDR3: CASRGQGNTEAFF
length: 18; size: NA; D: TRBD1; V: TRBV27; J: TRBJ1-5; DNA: TGTGCCAGCAGTTTAGGGACAGGGAGGTCGTTTAGCAATCAGCCCCAGCATTTT; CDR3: CASSLGTGRSFSNQPQHF
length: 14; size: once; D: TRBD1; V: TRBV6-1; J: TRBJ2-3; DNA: TGTGCCAGCAGGCCGACAGGGGAGGTAGATACGCAGTATTTT; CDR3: CASRPTGEVDTQYF
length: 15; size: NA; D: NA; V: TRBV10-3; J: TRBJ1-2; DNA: TGTGCCATCAGTGATCCCGGACAGTTTAACTATGGCTACACCTTC; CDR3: CAISDPGQFNYGYTF
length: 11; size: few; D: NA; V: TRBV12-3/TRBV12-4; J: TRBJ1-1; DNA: TGTGCCAGCAGTTTCCAGTTTTCGGCTTTCTTT; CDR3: CASSFQFSAFF
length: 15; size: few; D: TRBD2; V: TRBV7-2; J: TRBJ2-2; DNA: TGTGCCAGCAGCCCCCCTAGCGGGGGGGCCGGGGAGCTGTTTTTT; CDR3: CASSPPSGGAGELFF
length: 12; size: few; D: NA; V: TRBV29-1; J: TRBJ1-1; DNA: TGCAGCGTAGTGAGACAGAACACTGAAGCTTTCTTT; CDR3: CSVVRQNTEAFF
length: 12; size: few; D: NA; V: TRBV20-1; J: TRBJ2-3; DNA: TGCAGTGCACCTTTAAGCACAGATACGCAGTATTTT; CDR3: CSAPLSTDTQYF
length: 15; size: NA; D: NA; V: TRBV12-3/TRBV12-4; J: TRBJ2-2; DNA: TGTGCCAGCAGTTCACCACAGGGAATCTCCGGGGAGCTGTTTTTT; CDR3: CASSSPQGISGELFF
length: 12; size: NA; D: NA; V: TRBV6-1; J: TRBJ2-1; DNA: TGTGCCAGCAGTCAAGACGGAGGTGAGCAGTTCTTC; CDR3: CASSQDGGEQFF
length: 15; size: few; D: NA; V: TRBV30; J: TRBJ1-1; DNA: TGTGCCTTAACAAAGGGGGGTCCCGAGAACACTGAAGCTTTCTTT; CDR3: CALTKGGPENTEAFF
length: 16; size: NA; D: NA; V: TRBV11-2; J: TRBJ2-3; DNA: TGTGCCAGCAGCTTAGGCGGGGCGGAGGGCACAGATACGCAGTATTTT; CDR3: CASSLGGAEGTDTQYF
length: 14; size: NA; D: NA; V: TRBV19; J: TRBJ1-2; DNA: TGTGCCAGTAGCCCCACCCGGGAGGGGTACGGCTACACCTTC; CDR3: CASSPTREGYGYTF
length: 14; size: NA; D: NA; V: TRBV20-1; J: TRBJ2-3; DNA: TGCAGTGCTAGCGGGGAAACTCCCACAGATACGCAGTATTTT; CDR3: CSASGETPTDTQYF